These T cell receptor beta chains were read from a single sample in a study of blood T cell repertoires in COVID-19. Sequencing was performed with immunoSEQ multiplex PCR; in TCRdb, only in-frame clones are kept and a portion is missing. The sample carries some 160,000 clones, more than 70% recorded once. Sequenced input: peripheral blood. The source is a man between 60 and 75 years old with acute or convalescent COVID-19. The CDR3 runs from the conserved cysteine through the conserved F or W. D genes are given only for firm matches. The size entry is marked missing in some rows and otherwise reads once, few, many or a size class.

TRBV12-3/TRBV12-4	13	NA	NA	TRBJ2-3	CASISGHTDTQYF	TGTGCCAGCATTAGTGGGCACACAGATACGCAGTATTTT
TRBV18	13	NA	NA	TRBJ2-5	CASSPSQQETQYF	TGTGCCAGCTCACCGTCACAGCAAGAGACCCAGTACTTC
TRBV5-6	17	NA	NA	TRBJ1-1	CASTLLVHRTENTEAFF	TGTGCCAGCACCCTCCTCGTCCATCGGACAGAAAACACTGAAGCTTTCTTT
TRBV30	16	TRBD1	NA	TRBJ1-2	CAWRSGQGATKRGYTF	TGTGCCTGGAGATCTGGACAGGGTGCTACCAAACGTGGCTACACCTTC
TRBV2	13	TRBD1	NA	TRBJ1-1	CASSGTGGFEAFF	TGTGCCAGCAGTGGGACAGGGGGTTTTGAAGCTTTCTTT
TRBV5-4	11	NA	NA	TRBJ2-3	CASSSEGTQYF	TGTGCCAGCAGCTCGGAGGGTACGCAGTATTTT
TRBV6-2/TRBV6-3	17	TRBD1	NA	TRBJ1-6	CASSYNSFDRGYSPLHF	TGTGCCAGCAGTTACAACTCGTTTGACAGGGGGTATTCACCCCTCCACTTT
TRBV30	16	TRBD1	NA	TRBJ2-3	CAWSKMTGIGTDTQYF	TGTGCCTGGAGTAAGATGACAGGGATAGGGACAGATACGCAGTATTTT
TRBV2	15	TRBD1	NA	TRBJ1-2	CASSETGQGRSGYTF	TGTGCCAGCAGTGAAACAGGACAGGGGAGGAGTGGCTACACCTTC
TRBV24-1	14	NA	NA	TRBJ2-1	CATSDSNYRSEQFF	TGTGCCACCAGTGATTCTAATTACCGTTCTGAGCAGTTCTTC
TRBV24-1	12	NA	NA	TRBJ1-2	CATSDPRGGYTF	TGTGCCACCAGTGATCCCCGCGGCGGCTACACCTTC
TRBV29-1	15	TRBD1	NA	TRBJ1-1	CSVDGQEHLNTEAFF	TGCAGCGTTGACGGACAGGAACACTTGAACACTGAAGCTTTCTTT
TRBV19	13	NA	NA	TRBJ1-2	CASSPRGGYGYTF	TGTGCCAGTAGTCCCAGGGGCGGCTATGGCTACACCTTC
TRBV6-5	13	NA	once	TRBJ1-5	CASSYSIGQPQHF	TGTGCCAGCAGTTACTCGATCGGGCAGCCCCAGCATTTT
TRBV24-1	15	TRBD1	few	TRBJ2-7	CATSEGQGDRYEQYF	TGTGCCACCAGTGAAGGACAGGGTGATAGATACGAGCAGTACTTC
TRBV2	14	NA	NA	TRBJ1-2	CASSLSGPNYGYTF	TGTGCCAGCAGTCTTTCGGGTCCCAACTATGGCTACACCTTC
TRBV5-4	16	TRBD1	NA	TRBJ1-2	CASSFRTGRTNYGYTF	TGTGCCAGCAGCTTCAGGACAGGGAGAACTAACTATGGCTACACCTTC
TRBV11-3	13	NA	NA	TRBJ2-4	CASSASNREPMYF	TGTGCCAGCAGCGCCTCCAACAGGGAACCTATGTACTTC
TRBV6-1	15	NA	NA	TRBJ1-1	CASSEAIHRSTEAFF	TGTGCCAGCAGTGAAGCTATACATCGGAGCACTGAAGCTTTCTTT
TRBV20-1	15	NA	few	TRBJ2-7	CSASRGPRGGYEQYF	TGCAGTGCTAGTCGCGGACCCCGAGGGGGCTACGAGCAGTACTTC
TRBV5-4	14	NA	NA	TRBJ1-1	CASGGRNKNTEAFF	TGTGCCAGCGGCGGTCGCAACAAGAACACTGAAGCTTTCTTT
TRBV19	12	NA	NA	TRBJ2-2	CASSSNTGELFF	TGTGCCAGTAGCAGTAACACCGGGGAGCTGTTTTTT
TRBV6-5	14	NA	NA	TRBJ2-7	CASSLWADSGEQYF	TGTGCCAGCAGTTTATGGGCTGATAGCGGCGAGCAGTACTTC
TRBV4-1	14	TRBD1	NA	TRBJ1-1	CASSPQGAYTEAFF	TGCGCCAGCAGCCCTCAGGGGGCGTACACTGAAGCTTTCTTT
TRBV12-5	15	TRBD1	once	TRBJ2-1	CASGKVTGSYNEQFF	TGTGCTAGTGGAAAAGTGACAGGGTCTTACAATGAGCAGTTCTTC
TRBV7-9	14	TRBD1	NA	TRBJ2-1	CASSQGQGKEPRFF	TGTGCCAGCAGCCAGGGACAGGGAAAGGAACCCCGGTTCTTC
TRBV27	13	NA	once	TRBJ1-6	CASRTGLIGPLHF	TGTGCCAGCAGAACAGGGTTGATCGGACCCCTCCACTTT
TRBV6-5	15	TRBD1	NA	TRBJ2-1	CASRQTPGQYNEQFF	TGTGCCAGCAGACAAACTCCGGGACAGTACAATGAGCAGTTCTTC
TRBV7-9	13	NA	NA	TRBJ1-1	CASSWGVETEAFF	TGTGCCAGCAGCTGGGGGGTCGAGACCGAAGCTTTCTTT
TRBV7-2	17	NA	NA	TRBJ1-2	CASSLRGSGERVYGYTF	TGTGCCAGCAGCTTAAGAGGGTCTGGGGAAAGGGTCTATGGCTACACCTTC
TRBV3-1/TRBV3-2	13	TRBD1	NA	TRBJ1-2	CASSQGSRPGGLF	TGTGCCAGCAGCCAAGGGTCGAGACCAGGGGGCCTCTTC
TRBV5-4	14	TRBD1	NA	TRBJ1-1	CASRTDRVNTEAFF	TGTGCCAGCAGAACAGACAGGGTGAACACTGAAGCTTTCTTT
TRBV4-2	14	NA	NA	TRBJ1-1	CASSSLRGGTEAFF	TGTGCCAGCAGCTCGCTCCGGGGGGGGACTGAAGCTTTCTTT
TRBV27	15	TRBD1	NA	TRBJ1-1	CASLKPGQGYTEAFF	TGTGCCAGCCTTAAACCGGGACAGGGTTATACTGAAGCTTTCTTT
TRBV9	14	NA	few	TRBJ1-2	CASSENLANYGYTF	TGTGCCAGCAGCGAGAACCTAGCTAACTATGGCTACACCTTC
TRBV3-1/TRBV3-2	15	NA	few	TRBJ2-7	CASSQFRDSSYEQYF	TGTGCCAGCAGCCAATTCCGGGATTCCTCCTACGAGCAGTACTTC
TRBV19	13	TRBD1	few	TRBJ1-2	CASSMGDRGENTF	TGTGCCAGTAGTATGGGGGACAGGGGAGAGAACACCTTC
TRBV7-9	15	NA	NA	TRBJ1-1	CASSSRDKGDTEAFF	TGTGCCAGCAGCTCACGGGACAAAGGGGACACTGAAGCTTTCTTT
TRBV18	13	NA	once	TRBJ2-5	CASSPGQQETQYF	TGTGCCAGCTCACCAGGACAGCAAGAGACCCAGTACTTC
TRBV29-1	13	NA	NA	TRBJ1-4	CSVVSTTNEKLFF	TGCAGCGTTGTTAGTACAACTAATGAAAAACTGTTTTTT
TRBV19	13	TRBD1	once	TRBJ1-4	CASSRVPTGNVVF	TGTGCCAGTAGTAGAGTCCCGACAGGGAACGTCGTTTTT
TRBV6-5	15	TRBD1	NA	TRBJ1-2	CASTHHRDRNYGYTF	TGTGCCAGCACCCATCACCGGGACAGGAACTATGGCTACACCTTC
TRBV3-1/TRBV3-2	13	NA	NA	TRBJ1-2	CASSPTGTMGYTF	TGTGCCAGCAGCCCGACGGGTACTATGGGCTACACCTTC
TRBV5-6	12	NA	NA	TRBJ1-2	CASSLYIYGYTF	TGTGCCAGCAGCTTGTATATATATGGCTACACCTTC
TRBV4-1	14	TRBD1	NA	TRBJ1-6	CASSQGTGGSPLHF	TGCGCCAGCAGCCAAGGGACAGGGGGCTCACCCCTCCACTTT
TRBV4-2	15	TRBD1	NA	TRBJ2-7	CASSQVEQGDYEQYF	TGTGCCAGCAGCCAAGTGGAACAGGGGGACTACGAGCAGTACTTC
TRBV6-5	16	NA	once	TRBJ2-1	CASSYTRQSGHNEQFF	TGTGCCAGCAGTTACACCCGACAGTCTGGGCACAATGAGCAGTTCTTC
TRBV5-1	13	NA	NA	TRBJ2-3	CASSLDFSNTQYF	TGCGCCAGCAGCTTAGACTTTTCAAATACGCAGTATTTT
TRBV18	15	TRBD1	NA	TRBJ1-5	CASSPRVDRAQPQHF	TGTGCCAGCTCACCGCGGGTGGACAGGGCTCAGCCCCAGCATTTT
TRBV2	16	TRBD2	NA	TRBJ2-7	CASKVGGGPSDREQYF	TGTGCCAGCAAGGTCGGGGGAGGGCCTTCCGACCGAGAGCAGTACTTC
TRBV2	15	NA	NA	TRBJ1-4	CASSERGQTNEKLFF	TGTGCCAGCAGCGAACGGGGACAAACTAATGAAAAACTGTTTTTT
TRBV27	14	NA	NA	TRBJ2-2	CASRKGVGTGELFF	TGTGCCAGCAGAAAAGGGGTAGGCACCGGGGAGCTGTTTTTT
TRBV19	14	NA	NA	TRBJ1-6	CASGFGGANSPLHF	TGTGCCAGTGGTTTTGGGGGGGCTAATTCACCCCTCCACTTT
TRBV27	13	TRBD1	NA	TRBJ1-4	CASLDRESVKLFF	TGTGCCAGCCTTGACAGGGAGTCTGTAAAACTGTTTTTT
TRBV6-5	15	TRBD1	NA	TRBJ1-4	CASRTTGTTNEKLFF	TGTGCCAGCAGAACGACAGGGACAACTAATGAAAAACTGTTTTTT